The TCR beta chain under discussion was sequenced for a study of cytomegalovirus exposure and HLA in healthy donors. Trimming cost V 0 bases and J 3 bases, with 9 bases left between them. The germline CDR1 and CDR2 sequences are SGDLS and YYNGEE. The CDR3 has 14 amino acids. A multiplex PCR was run with 60 Vbeta primers and 13 Jbeta primers. Clones were read by immunoSEQ multiplex PCR, and TCRdb kept only the in-frame ones, dropping some. The data show 150,000 to 200,000 clones, approximately 85% seen once. About this clone: The antigen remains unidentified.

Study-wide findings and caveats: A few chains tied to CMV proved CMV antigen-specific in vitro.

The V and J genes are TRBV9 and TRBJ1-1; the D is unclear. The specimen sequenced was PBMCs. The clonotype originates from a man aged 18-30 years in good health and CMV-seronegative. The CDR3 nucleotides read TGTGCCAGCAGCGTAGGGTCAGACTACACTGAAGCTTTCTTT. Residues: CASSVGSDYTEAFF. Supplemented by reference TRBV9 and TRBJ1-1, the full variable domain reads DSGVTQTPKHLITATGQRVTLRCSPRSGDLSVYWYQQSLDQGLQFLIQYYNGEERAKGNILERFSAQQFPDLHSELNLSSLELGDSALYFCASSVGSDYTEAFFGQGTRLTVV.